The 4 T cell receptor beta chains below come from one sample, sequenced in a study of identical twins. TCRdb re-called the 5' RACE reads through MiXCR, storing one row per CDR3 protein. Of fewer than 250,000 distinct CDR3 sequences detected, 5.5% to 7% appear once; the ten largest clones hold roughly 3.6%. These sequences were also reported in another study, on yellow fever vaccine responses in identical twins.

The sequencing input was memory (CD45RO+) T cells sorted from blood. Every receptor here comes from a young woman in good health.

The V call is TRBV20-1, the J call TRBJ2-2; TRBD1 aligns across 10 bases. CDR3 length: 14 amino acids. The germline gives CDR1 DFQATT, CDR2 SNEGSKA (reference sequence). The trim removed 3 bases at V and 7 bases at J, leaving 5 bases unmatched. The CDR3 nucleotides read TGCAGTGCTAGTTTGGGACAGGGGAACGGGGAGCTGTTTTTT. It codes for CSASLGQGNGELFF.

This clonotype has a handful of counts. The genes are TRBV19 and TRBJ2-2, with 8 bases aligning to TRBD1. The V segment lost 5 bases and the J segment 4 bases; nucleotides outside the gene matches: 3. Germline V gene sequence: CDR1 LNHDA, CDR2 SQIVND (reference sequence). The CDR3 sequence is 14 residues long. DNA for the CDR3: TGTGCCAGTAGTGTGGACAGGGCCACCGGGGAGCTGTTTTTT. Protein product: CASSVDRATGELFF.

The chain joins TRBV9 to TRBJ2-2; D tentatively reads TRBD1 or TRBD2 (5 bases each). The CDR3 is 14 amino acids. V was shortened by 0 bases and J by 7 bases, with 10 bases between the two germline ends. CDR1 SGDLS and CDR2 YYNGEE come from the germline V gene. DNA of the CDR3: TGTGCCAGCAGCGTAGGAGGGGTCAGCGGGGAGCTGTTTTTT. This encodes CASSVGGVSGELFF.

The table lists this clonotype with a few counts. The chain joins TRBV2 to TRBJ2-5; 7 nucleotides line up with TRBD1. CDR1 is SNHLY and CDR2 is FYNNEI in the germline V gene. V shed 5 bases, J shed 2 bases, and the junction held 8 bases outside the gene matches. CDR3 length: 15 residues. The CDR3 nucleotides are TGTGCCAGCAGTCATAACAAGGGACAGCAAGAGACCCAGTACTTC. It translates to CASSHNKGQQETQYF. The full variable domain, with the rest looked up from reference TRBV2 and TRBJ2-5, is EPEVTQTPSHQVTQMGQEVILRCVPISNHLYFYWYRQILGQKVEFLVSFYNNEISEKSEIFDDQFSVERPDGSNFTLKIRSTKLEDSAMYFCASSHNKGQQETQYFGPGTRLLVL.